The clone carrying this T cell receptor (beta chain) was recorded once. Its target is not known. This entry is derived from a study of shared clonotypes between healthy human individuals. Study-level findings and limits: Among non-shared clonotypes, generation probabilities were lower than among those shared by all four donors.

Only Caucasian adults living in Nashville, Tennessee served as donors. CD4+ cells yielded CD45RA+ naive and CD45RA-negative memory subsets. Germline loops: CDR1 SGHKS, CDR2 YYEKEE (reference sequence). The J segment lost 6 bases and the V segment lost 0 bases, leaving 4 bases of the junction unmatched. CDR3 length equals 14 residues. Profiling relied on immunoSEQ multiplex PCR, and the TCRdb table lists in-frame clones only, not all of them. Of approximately 2.1 million clones listed, approximately 93% are singletons. The V call is TRBV5-5, the J call TRBJ2-3; TRBD2 matches 7 bases. The specimen sequenced was naive CD4+ T cells from PBMCs. This sample's subset: CD45RA+ positively selected. This TCR was sampled from a man aged 18-30 years in good health. Some clones in this sample may be carry-over from other donors' samples. The CDR3 nucleotides read TGTGCCAGCAGCTTGGGCGGGAGCATGGATACGCAGTATTTT. Protein sequence: CASSLGGSMDTQYF.